This T cell receptor (beta chain) was sequenced for a study of CXCR3-negative and CXCR3-positive naive CD8 T cells. Findings and caveats of the study: CXCR3-positive naive cells carried more hydrophobic TRB CDR3s than CXCR3-negative naive cells did.

With regard to this clonotype: What it binds is not known.

Libraries were UMI-labeled 5' RACE TRB cDNA. TCRdb reprocessed the 5' RACE reads, keeping one entry per CDR3 protein, no DNA. The table for this sample gives 100,000 to 150,000 distinct CDR3 sequences. The CDR3 consists of 15 residues. From germline, CDR1 is SEHNR and CDR2 FQNEAQ (reference sequence). This chain uses TRBV7-9 with TRBJ2-2. Input material: naive CXCR3+ CD8+ T cells from blood. This sample's subset: CD45RO-CCR7+CD27+CD95- naive CD8+ T cells expressing CXCR3 (TNR3+). This receptor was taken from a human donor in good health. Some clones in this sample may be carry-over from other donors' samples. The CDR3 loop reads CASSLTLAETGELFF.